This paragraph covers one TCR beta chain sequence. This record belongs to a study of OX40 agonist ivuxolimab in advanced cancers. In the study overall: People in dose escalation had one of these cancers: hepatocellular carcinoma, melanoma, renal cell or head and neck cancer. Of the patients, three showed partial responses, one with hepatocellular carcinoma and two with cutaneous melanoma.

Samples of blood were obtained at baseline, on cycle 4 day 1, and on cycle 7 day 1. Profiled with immunoSEQ multiplex PCR; TCRdb holds only in-frame clones, not every one. The sample consists of over 45,000 clones, over 75% of them appearing once. Trimming removed 5 bases at V and 3 bases at J, with 8 bases between. Germline CDR1 and CDR2: MNHNS and SASEGT. The CDR3 covers 12 residues. V gene TRBV6-1 combines with J gene TRBJ2-7; D unclear. The source material was CD4+ or CD8+ T cells sorted from blood, sampled in a trial of the OX40 agonist ivuxolimab. This clonotype originated in an adult with an advanced solid tumor such as melanoma, head and neck, liver or kidney cancer. The CDR3 DNA is TGTGCCAGCAGTCTCGACGGCTACGAGCAGTACTTC. Translating it yields CASSLDGYEQYF.